The 8 T cell receptor beta chains below come from one sample, sequenced in a study of CD8+ T cells in alopecia areata. RNA extraction was followed by reverse transcription into cDNA, which acted as the sequencing template. Sequenced by immunoSEQ multiplex PCR; TCRdb stores in-frame clones only, minus some. This table has approximately 98,000 clones, approximately 63% appearing once. The sequencing input was CD8+ T cells sorted from blood. These receptors all come from a human donor in good health.

The gene calls are TRBV13 and TRBJ2-1, with 13 bases fitting TRBD2. The CDR3 extends over 15 amino acids. The ends lost 5 bases at V and 5 bases at J; junction bases unmatched: 3. Germline-derived CDR1 and CDR2 are PRHDT and FYEKMQ (reference sequence). CDR3 sequence: CASSKGLAGDNEQFF. CDR3 in DNA: TGTGCCAGCAGCAAAGGACTAGCGGGGGACAATGAGCAGTTCTTC.

This clone was observed a few times. The chain couples TRBV11-1 to TRBJ1-2; D is undetermined. The CDR3 contains 15 residues. Trimming took off 2 bases at V and 2 bases at J, with 12 bases between the two ends. Germline values: CDR1 SGHAT, CDR2 FQDESV (reference sequence). CDR3 in amino acids: CASSLSSDGNYGYTF. Written as DNA, the CDR3 is TGTGCCAGCAGCTTATCTTCCGACGGCAACTATGGCTACACCTTC.

This clone turned up a few times. V is TRBV14 and J is TRBJ2-2; D uncertain. Deletions cut 4 bases from V and 4 bases from J, with 7 bases between. The CDR3 loop spans 13 amino acids. Germline loops: CDR1 SGHDN, CDR2 FVKESK. This chain's CDR3 is CASSRHRTGELFF. The CDR3 coding sequence is TGTGCCAGCAGCCGACATCGCACCGGGGAGCTGTTTTTT.

This clone was seen more than once but under ten times. J is TRBJ2-3 and V is TRBV15; possibly TRBD1 or TRBD2 for D (5 bases each). There are 17 residues in the CDR3. Germline CDR1 reads LNHNV; CDR2 reads YYDKDF (reference sequence). V was pared by 0 bases and J by 1 base, with 14 bases between. The CDR3 bases are TGTGCCACCAGCAGAGAAGGAAGGGACCCTGGCACAGATACGCAGTATTTT. It specifies CATSREGRDPGTDTQYF.

The V and J genes are TRBV5-4 and TRBJ2-3; 14 nucleotides line up with TRBD2. Germline V gene data show CDR1 as SGHNT and CDR2 as YYREEE (reference sequence). This CDR3 has 17 amino acids. The J segment lost 4 bases and the V segment lost 0 bases, leaving 4 bases of the junction unmatched. CDR3 amino acids: CASSLVTSGGGADTQYF. The CDR3 DNA reads TGTGCCAGCAGCTTGGTGACTAGCGGGGGGGGCGCAGATACGCAGTATTTT.

The gene calls are TRBV5-4 and TRBJ1-1, with 7 nucleotides matching TRBD1. Germline CDR1 and CDR2: SGHNT and YYREEE (reference sequence). The CDR3 is made up of 13 amino acids. V shed 5 bases, J shed 5 bases, and the junction held 6 bases outside the gene matches. This CDR3 is CASRSEGATEAFF. DNA for the CDR3: TGTGCCAGCAGGTCGGAGGGGGCTACTGAAGCTTTCTTT.

The rearrangement uses TRBV13 and TRBJ2-5; 11 bases match TRBD1. Germline V CDR1 and CDR2: PRHDT, FYEKMQ (reference sequence). This CDR3 comprises 15 residues. V lost 5 bases, J lost 3 bases, and 5 bases stayed unmatched. The CDR3 reads CASSTDRGREETQYF. CDR3 nucleotides: TGTGCCAGCAGCACGGACAGGGGGCGGGAAGAGACCCAGTACTTC.

Here the CDR3 DNA reads TGTGCCAGCAGTTTAGGGAGGGGTGATCCGCGGTTCTTC. It specifies CASSLGRGDPRFF. V is TRBV27 and J is TRBJ2-1; 7 nucleotides align to TRBD2. CDR1 is MNHEY, CDR2 SMNVEV, per germline (reference sequence). Unmatched junction bases numbered 10, after V lost 2 bases and J lost 15 bases. The CDR3 sequence is 13 residues long.